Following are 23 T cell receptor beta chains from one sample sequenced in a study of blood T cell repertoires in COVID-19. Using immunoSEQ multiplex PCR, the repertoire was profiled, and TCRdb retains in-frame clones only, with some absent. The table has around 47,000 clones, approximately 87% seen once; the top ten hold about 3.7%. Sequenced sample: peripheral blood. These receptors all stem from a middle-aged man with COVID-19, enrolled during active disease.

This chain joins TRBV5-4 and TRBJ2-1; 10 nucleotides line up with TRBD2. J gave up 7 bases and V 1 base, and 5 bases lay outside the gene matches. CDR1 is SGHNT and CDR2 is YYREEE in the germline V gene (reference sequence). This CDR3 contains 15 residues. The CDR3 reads CASSLSGGARNEQFF. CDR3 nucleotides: TGTGCCAGCAGCTTGAGCGGGGGGGCCAGAAATGAGCAGTTCTTC. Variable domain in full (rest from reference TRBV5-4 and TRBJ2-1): ETGVTQSPTHLIKTRGQQVTLRCSSQSGHNTVSWYQQALGQGPQFIFQYYREEENGRGNFPPRFSGLQFPNYSSELNVNALELDDSALYLCASSLSGGARNEQFFGPGTRLTVL.

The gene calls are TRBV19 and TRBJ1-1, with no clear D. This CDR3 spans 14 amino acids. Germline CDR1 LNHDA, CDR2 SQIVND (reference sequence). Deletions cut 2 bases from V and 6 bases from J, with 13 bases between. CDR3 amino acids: CASSISGWFAEAFF. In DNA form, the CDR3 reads TGTGCCAGTAGTATATCCGGGTGGTTCGCTGAAGCTTTCTTT. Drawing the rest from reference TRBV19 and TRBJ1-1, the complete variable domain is DGGITQSPKYLFRKEGQNVTLSCEQNLNHDAMYWYRQDPGQGLRLIYYSQIVNDFQKGDIAEGYSVSREKKESFPLTVTSAQKNPTAFYLCASSISGWFAEAFFGQGTRLTVV.

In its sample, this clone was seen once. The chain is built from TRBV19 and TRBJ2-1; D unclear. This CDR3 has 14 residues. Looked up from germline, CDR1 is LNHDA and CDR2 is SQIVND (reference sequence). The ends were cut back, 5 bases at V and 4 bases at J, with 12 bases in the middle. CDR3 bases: TGTGCCAGTAGTCCTACAGCTTTTTACAATGAGCAGTTCTTC. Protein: CASSPTAFYNEQFF. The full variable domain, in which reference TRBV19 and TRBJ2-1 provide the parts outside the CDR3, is DGGITQSPKYLFRKEGQNVTLSCEQNLNHDAMYWYRQDPGQGLRLIYYSQIVNDFQKGDIAEGYSVSREKKESFPLTVTSAQKNPTAFYLCASSPTAFYNEQFFGPGTRLTVL.

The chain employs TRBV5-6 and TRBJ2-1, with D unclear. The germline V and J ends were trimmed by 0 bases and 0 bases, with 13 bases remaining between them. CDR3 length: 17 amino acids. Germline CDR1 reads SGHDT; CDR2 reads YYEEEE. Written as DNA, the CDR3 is TGTGCCAGCAGCTTGGAGGCGACAATTATCTCCTACAATGAGCAGTTCTTC. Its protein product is CASSLEATIISYNEQFF.

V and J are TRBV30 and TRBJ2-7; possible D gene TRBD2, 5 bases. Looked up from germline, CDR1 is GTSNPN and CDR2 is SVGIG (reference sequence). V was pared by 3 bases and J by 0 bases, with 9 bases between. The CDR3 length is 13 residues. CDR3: CAWSSGGSYEQYF. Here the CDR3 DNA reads TGTGCCTGGAGCTCCGGAGGCTCCTACGAGCAGTACTTC.

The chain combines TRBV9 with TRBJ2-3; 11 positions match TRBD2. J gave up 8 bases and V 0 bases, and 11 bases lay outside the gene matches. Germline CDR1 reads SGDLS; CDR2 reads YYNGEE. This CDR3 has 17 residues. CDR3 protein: CASSVGPDSLAGGTQYF. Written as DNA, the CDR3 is TGTGCCAGCAGCGTAGGCCCTGACTCTCTAGCGGGGGGTACGCAGTATTTT.

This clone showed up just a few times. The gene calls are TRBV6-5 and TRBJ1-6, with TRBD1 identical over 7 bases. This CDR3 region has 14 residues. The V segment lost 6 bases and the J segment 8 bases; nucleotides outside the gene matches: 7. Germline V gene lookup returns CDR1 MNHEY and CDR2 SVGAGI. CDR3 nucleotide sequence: TGTGCCAGCAGATGGACAGGTCAATATTCACCCCTCCACTTT. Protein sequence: CASRWTGQYSPLHF.

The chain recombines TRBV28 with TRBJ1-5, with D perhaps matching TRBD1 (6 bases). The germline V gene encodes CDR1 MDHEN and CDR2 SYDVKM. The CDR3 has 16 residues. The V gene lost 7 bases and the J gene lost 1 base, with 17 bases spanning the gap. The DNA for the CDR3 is TGTGCCAGCAAACCCCGAGGGGGTGGGAGCAATCAGCCCCAGCATTTT. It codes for CASKPRGGGSNQPQHF.

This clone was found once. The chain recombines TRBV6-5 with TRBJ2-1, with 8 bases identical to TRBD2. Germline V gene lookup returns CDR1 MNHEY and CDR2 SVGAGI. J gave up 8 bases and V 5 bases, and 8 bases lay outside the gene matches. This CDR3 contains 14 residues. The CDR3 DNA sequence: TGTGCCAGCAGTACCGGGGGGGCCAGGGATGAGCAGTTCTTC. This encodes CASSTGGARDEQFF.

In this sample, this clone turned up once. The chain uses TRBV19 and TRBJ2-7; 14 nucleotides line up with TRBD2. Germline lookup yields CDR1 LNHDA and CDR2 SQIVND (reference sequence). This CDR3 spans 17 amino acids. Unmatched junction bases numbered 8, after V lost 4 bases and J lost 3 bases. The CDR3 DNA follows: TGTGCCAGTAGTACGCGGACTAGCGGGAGGATTGGCTACGAGCAGTACTTC. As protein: CASSTRTSGRIGYEQYF.

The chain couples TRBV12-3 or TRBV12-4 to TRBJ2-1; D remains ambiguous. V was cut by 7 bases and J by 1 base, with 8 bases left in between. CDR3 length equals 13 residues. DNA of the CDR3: TGTGCCAGCACGGAGAGATCCTACAATGAGCAGTTCTTC. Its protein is CASTERSYNEQFF.

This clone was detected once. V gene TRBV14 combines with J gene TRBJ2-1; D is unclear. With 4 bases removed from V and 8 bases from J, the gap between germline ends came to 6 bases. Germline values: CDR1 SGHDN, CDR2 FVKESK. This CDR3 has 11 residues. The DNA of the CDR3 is TGTGCCAGCAGCCTTGGCCATGAGCAGTTCTTC. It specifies CASSLGHEQFF.

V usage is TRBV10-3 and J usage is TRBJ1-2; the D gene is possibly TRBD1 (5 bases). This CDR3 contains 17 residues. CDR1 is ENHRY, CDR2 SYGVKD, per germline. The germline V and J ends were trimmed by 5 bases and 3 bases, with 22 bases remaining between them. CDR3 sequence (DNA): TGTGCCATCAGTCCTAACTCAGGAACAGGATCGGACTATGGCTACACCTTC. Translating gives CAISPNSGTGSDYGYTF.

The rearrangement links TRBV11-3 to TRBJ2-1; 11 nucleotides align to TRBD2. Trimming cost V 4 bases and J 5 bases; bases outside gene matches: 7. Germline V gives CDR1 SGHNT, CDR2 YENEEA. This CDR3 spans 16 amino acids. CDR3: CASSSRLAGHDNEQFF. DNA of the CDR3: TGTGCCAGCAGCTCAAGACTAGCGGGACACGACAATGAGCAGTTCTTC.

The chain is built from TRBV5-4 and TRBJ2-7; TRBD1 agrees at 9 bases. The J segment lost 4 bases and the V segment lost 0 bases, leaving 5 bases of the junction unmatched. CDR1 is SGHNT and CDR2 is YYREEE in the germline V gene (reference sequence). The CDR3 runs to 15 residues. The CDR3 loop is CASSLAPGQGYEQYF. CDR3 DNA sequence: TGTGCCAGCAGCTTGGCCCCGGGACAGGGTTACGAGCAGTACTTC.

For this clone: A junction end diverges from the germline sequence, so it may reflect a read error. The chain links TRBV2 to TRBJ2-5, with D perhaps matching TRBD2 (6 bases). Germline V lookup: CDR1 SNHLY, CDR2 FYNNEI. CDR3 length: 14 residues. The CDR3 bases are TGTGCCAGCAGTGAAAGTTTTTGGGGGGAGACCCAGAACTTC. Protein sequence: CASSESFWGETQNF.

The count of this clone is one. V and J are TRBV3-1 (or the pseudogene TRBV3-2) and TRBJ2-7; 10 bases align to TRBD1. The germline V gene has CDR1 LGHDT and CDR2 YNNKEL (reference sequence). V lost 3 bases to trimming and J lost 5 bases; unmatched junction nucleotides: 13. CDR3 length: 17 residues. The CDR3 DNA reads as TGTGCCAGCAGCCAGGGCGGGCCGGGACAGGGGACCCACGAGCAGTACTTC. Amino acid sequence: CASSQGGPGQGTHEQYF.

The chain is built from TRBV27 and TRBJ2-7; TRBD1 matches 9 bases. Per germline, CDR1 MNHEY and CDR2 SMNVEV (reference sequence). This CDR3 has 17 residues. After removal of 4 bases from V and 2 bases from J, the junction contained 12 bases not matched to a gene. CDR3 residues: CASSYTTGTGRTYEQYF. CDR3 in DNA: TGTGCCAGCAGTTATACCACTGGGACAGGGAGGACCTACGAGCAGTACTTC.

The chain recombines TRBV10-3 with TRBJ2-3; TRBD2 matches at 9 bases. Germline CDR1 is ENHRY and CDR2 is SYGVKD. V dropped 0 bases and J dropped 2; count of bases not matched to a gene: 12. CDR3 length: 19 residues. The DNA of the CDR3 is TGTGCCATCAGTGAGTCGACTCGGACTAGCGCCTACAACACAGATACGCAGTATTTT. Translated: CAISESTRTSAYNTDTQYF.

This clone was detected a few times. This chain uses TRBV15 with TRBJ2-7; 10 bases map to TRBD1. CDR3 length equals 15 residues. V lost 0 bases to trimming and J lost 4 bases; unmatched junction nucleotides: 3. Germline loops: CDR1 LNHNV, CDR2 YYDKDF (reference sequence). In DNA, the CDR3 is TGTGCCACCAGCAGAGAAAGACAGGGGGCGTACGAGCAGTACTTC. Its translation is CATSRERQGAYEQYF. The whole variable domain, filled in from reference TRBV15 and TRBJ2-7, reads DAMVIQNPRYQVTQFGKPVTLSCSQTLNHNVMYWYQQKSSQAPKLLFHYYDKDFNNEADTPDNFQSRRPNTSFCFLDIRSPGLGDTAMYLCATSRERQGAYEQYFGPGTRLTVT.

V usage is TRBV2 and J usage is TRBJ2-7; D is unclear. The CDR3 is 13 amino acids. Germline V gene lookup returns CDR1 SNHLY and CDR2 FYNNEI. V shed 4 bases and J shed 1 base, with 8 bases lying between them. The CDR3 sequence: CASSVQRSYEQYF. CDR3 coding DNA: TGTGCCAGCAGTGTTCAGAGGTCCTACGAGCAGTACTTC.

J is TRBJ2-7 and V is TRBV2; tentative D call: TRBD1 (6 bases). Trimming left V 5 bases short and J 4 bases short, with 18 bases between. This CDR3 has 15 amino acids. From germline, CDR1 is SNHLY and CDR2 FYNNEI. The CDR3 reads CASSTQWGQGYEQYF. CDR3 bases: TGTGCCAGCAGTACCCAGTGGGGACAAGGTTACGAGCAGTACTTC.

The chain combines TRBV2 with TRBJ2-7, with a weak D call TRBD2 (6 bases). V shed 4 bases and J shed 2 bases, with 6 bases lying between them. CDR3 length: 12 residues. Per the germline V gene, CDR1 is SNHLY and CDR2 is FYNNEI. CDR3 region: CASSAGAYEQYF. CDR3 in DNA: TGTGCCAGCAGTGCGGGGGCCTACGAGCAGTACTTC.